This passage covers 24 T cell receptor beta chains from one sample sequenced in a study of cytomegalovirus exposure and HLA in healthy donors. PCR was performed using 60 Vbeta and 13 Jbeta primers. TCRdb's table, derived via immunoSEQ multiplex PCR, lists solely in-frame clones and lacks some. This table holds about 200,000 clones, approximately 79% found once. The source material was PBMCs. The receptors come from a man between 45 and 60 years old in good health and CMV-seronegative.

This rearrangement joins TRBV6-6 to TRBJ2-7; TRBD1 matches 7 bases. Germline V gene data show CDR1 as MNHNY and CDR2 as SVGAGI (reference sequence). The CDR3 totals 13 residues. V shed 5 bases and J 5 bases; nucleotides not matched to a gene: 6. CDR3 in DNA: TGTGCCAGCAGTCCCGACAGGGTCCACGAGCAGTACTTC. Its protein is CASSPDRVHEQYF.

A remark on this clone: The CDR3 does not end in the conserved phenylalanine or tryptophan, so this is likely a read error. The chain recombines TRBV4-1 with TRBJ1-5; D unclear. V gave up 1 base and J gave up 0 bases, with 16 bases separating them. Germline values: CDR1 MGHRA, CDR2 YSYEKL. This CDR3 has 18 amino acids. Here the CDR3 reads CASSQAGGSGYSNQPQHL. CDR3 sequence (DNA): TGCGCCAGCAGCCAAGCCGGCGGGTCGGGGTATAGCAATCAGCCCCAGCATCTT.

The chain couples TRBV7-9 to TRBJ2-1; TRBD2 matches 7 bases. Germline V gives CDR1 SEHNR, CDR2 FQNEAQ (reference sequence). CDR3 length: 15 residues. The junction had 8 bases not matched to a gene; V was cut back by 5 bases and J by 4 bases. CDR3 sequence (DNA): TGTGCCAGCAGCCCGCCGGGACTATATTACAATGAGCAGTTCTTC. Amino acids: CASSPPGLYYNEQFF.

This rearrangement joins TRBV5-4 to TRBJ2-7; 10 nucleotides agree with TRBD1. The CDR3 loop spans 14 amino acids. Germline CDR1 and CDR2: SGHNT and YYREEE (reference sequence). Trimming at V came to 3 bases and at J to 4 bases, leaving 4 bases not matched to a gene. The CDR3 bases are TGTGCCAGCAGCTGGCCGGGACAGGGGTACGAGCAGTACTTC. As protein: CASSWPGQGYEQYF.

In regard to this clone: At the DNA level, this CDR3 is encoded by other sequences in the same sample as well. Here the CDR3 DNA reads TGTGCCAGCAGCTTAGGGTCGGGATCCTACAATGAGCAGTTCTTC. Amino acid sequence: CASSLGSGSYNEQFF. The genes are TRBV7-6 and TRBJ2-1, with D maybe TRBD2 (5 bases). The CDR3 is made up of 15 amino acids. V lost 1 base and J lost 1, with 8 bases in between. Germline V gene sequence: CDR1 SGHVS, CDR2 FNYEAQ.

The chain uses TRBV27 and TRBJ2-7, with 11 bases fitting TRBD1. The CDR3 is 15 amino acids. After removal of 10 bases from V and 6 bases from J, the junction contained 14 bases not matched to a gene. Looked up from germline, CDR1 is MNHEY and CDR2 is SMNVEV (reference sequence). CDR3 sequence reads: CATMKLGQGASEQYF. The CDR3 region has the DNA TGTGCCACCATGAAGTTAGGACAGGGGGCTAGCGAGCAGTACTTC.

The chain is built from TRBV28 and TRBJ2-7; no clear D gene. V lost 5 bases and J lost 5, with 13 bases in between. The CDR3 loop spans 13 amino acids. Germline V gives CDR1 MDHEN, CDR2 SYDVKM. CDR3 nucleotides: TGTGCCAGCAGTCCCCCTGGGCCAAACGAGCAGTACTTC. This gives the protein CASSPPGPNEQYF.

The V gene is TRBV28, the J gene TRBJ2-5, with a weak D call TRBD1 (6 bases). The J call is in doubt because the DNA end fits TRBJ2-7 better. There are 17 residues in the CDR3. The germline V gene encodes CDR1 MDHEN and CDR2 SYDVKM. The CDR3 spells CASSIPPGTTHTYEQYF. The DNA for the CDR3 is TGTGCCAGCAGTATACCCCCCGGGACAACCCATACCTACGAGCAGTACTTC.

Points on this clone: This same CDR3 is encoded by further DNA sequences in the sample. The CDR3 region has the DNA TGTGCCACCAGCAGAGAGACAGGGGGCACCGGGGAGCTGTTTTTT. Protein: CATSRETGGTGELFF. The gene calls are TRBV15 and TRBJ2-2; 9 bases line up with TRBD1. The CDR3 covers 15 residues. Germline loops: CDR1 LNHNV, CDR2 YYDKDF (reference sequence). V lost 0 bases, J lost 4 bases, and 0 bases stayed unmatched.

This clone appeared a single time. The rearrangement uses TRBV9 and TRBJ2-3; 11 positions agree with TRBD1. Germline V gene lookup returns CDR1 SGDLS and CDR2 YYNGEE. V lost 0 bases, J lost 6 bases, and 3 bases stayed unmatched. The CDR3 has 15 residues. CDR3 residues: CASSVEGQGVDTQYF. CDR3 DNA sequence: TGTGCCAGCAGCGTAGAGGGACAGGGGGTCGATACGCAGTATTTT.

The chain recombines TRBV2 with TRBJ2-1; D unclear. Germline V gene lookup returns CDR1 SNHLY and CDR2 FYNNEI. The V end was cut by 4 bases, the J end by 3 bases, with 7 bases between. There are 13 residues in the CDR3. CDR3 DNA: TGTGCCAGCAGTGGCGACATCTACAATGAGCAGTTCTTC. Encoded protein: CASSGDIYNEQFF. Complete variable domain (other parts from reference TRBV2 and TRBJ2-1): EPEVTQTPSHQVTQMGQEVILRCVPISNHLYFYWYRQILGQKVEFLVSFYNNEISEKSEIFDDQFSVERPDGSNFTLKIRSTKLEDSAMYFCASSGDIYNEQFFGPGTRLTVL.

The chain carries TRBV18 and TRBJ1-1; tentatively, D is TRBD1 (5 bases). The CDR3 covers 14 residues. Germline V gene data show CDR1 as KGHSH and CDR2 as LQKENI. Trimming removed 2 bases at V and 1 base at J, with 8 bases between. In nucleotides, the CDR3 is TGTGCCAGCTCACCAACGGACAAGAACACTGAAGCTTTCTTT. Translation: CASSPTDKNTEAFF.

CDR3 sequence (DNA): TGTGCCAGCAGCGTAGAACAGGGAAGGACTGAAGCTTTCTTT. It translates to CASSVEQGRTEAFF. The gene calls are TRBV9 and TRBJ1-1; TRBD1 is a possible D gene (6 bases). CDR3 length equals 14 residues. Germline CDR1 and CDR2: SGDLS and YYNGEE. Between the trimmed V and J ends, which lost 0 bases and 5 bases, there was a span of 11 bases. The full variable domain, with the rest looked up from reference TRBV9 and TRBJ1-1, is DSGVTQTPKHLITATGQRVTLRCSPRSGDLSVYWYQQSLDQGLQFLIQYYNGEERAKGNILERFSAQQFPDLHSELNLSSLELGDSALYFCASSVEQGRTEAFFGQGTRLTVV.

The chain's CDR3 is CASSSDKQTYGYTF. Written as DNA, the CDR3 is TGTGCCAGCAGCTCGGACAAGCAGACCTATGGCTACACCTTC. The chain has TRBV7-8 and TRBJ1-2; tentative D call: TRBD1 (5 bases). Germline CDR1 reads SGHVS; CDR2 reads FQNEAQ. The CDR3 is 14 amino acids. Between the trimmed V and J ends, which lost 4 bases and 4 bases, there was a span of 13 bases.

The chain has TRBV6-1 and TRBJ1-5; no firm D call. CDR3 length equals 13 residues. Germline values: CDR1 MNHNS, CDR2 SASEGT. Trimming shortened V by 6 bases and J by 3 bases, and 9 bases separated the two germline ends. CDR3 nucleotide sequence: TGTGCCAGCAGACCGGGAGCCAATCAGCCCCAGCATTTT. This translates into CASRPGANQPQHF.

This sequence joins TRBV9 and TRBJ2-3, with D possibly TRBD1 on 7 matching bases. Germline-derived CDR1 and CDR2 are SGDLS and YYNGEE. Trimming cost V 3 bases and J 0 bases, with 14 bases left between them. The CDR3 runs to 16 residues. CDR3 bases: TGTGCCAGCAGCGGAACCAGGGGGGCTAGCACAGATACGCAGTATTTT. Translated, it gives CASSGTRGASTDTQYF.

The chain joins TRBV7-9 to TRBJ1-2, with 8 nucleotides matching TRBD1. Germline values: CDR1 SEHNR, CDR2 FQNEAQ (reference sequence). The CDR3 covers 16 residues. After removal of 5 bases from V and 5 bases from J, the junction contained 13 bases not matched to a gene. The CDR3 here is CASSQARTGRTYGYTF. The CDR3, as DNA: TGTGCCAGCAGCCAAGCCAGGACAGGGAGGACATATGGCTACACCTTC.

This chain joins TRBV7-9 and TRBJ1-4, with D possibly being TRBD1 (5 bases). Trimming took off 7 bases at V and 7 bases at J, with 16 bases between the two ends. This CDR3 spans 14 amino acids. The germline CDR1 and CDR2 sequences are SEHNR and FQNEAQ (reference sequence). This CDR3 is CASTLGGDGEKLFF. DNA for the CDR3: TGTGCCAGCACCCTGGGAGGGGATGGTGAAAAACTGTTTTTT.

In the case of this clone: At one end, the junction sequence differs from germline, possibly due to a read error. The rearrangement links TRBV2 to TRBJ2-7; no clear D. CDR1 and CDR2 from the germline V gene are SNHLY and FYNNEI. The CDR3 totals 11 residues. The CDR3 DNA is TGTGCCAGCAGTGAATACTACGGGCAGTACTTC. It codes for CASSEYYGQYF.

V gene TRBV6-5 combines with J gene TRBJ2-1; possible D gene TRBD2, 6 bases. The CDR3 runs to 15 residues. Germline V CDR1 and CDR2: MNHEY, SVGAGI. V lost 2 bases to trimming and J lost 4 bases, with 12 bases between them. The CDR3 sequence: CASSYTQTRYNEQFF. CDR3 nucleotides: TGTGCCAGCAGTTACACTCAGACTAGATACAATGAGCAGTTCTTC.

The chain links TRBV28 to TRBJ2-7, with TRBD2 identical over 10 bases. V shed 6 bases and J 2 bases; nucleotides not matched to a gene: 7. The CDR3 is 15 residues long. Germline V gives CDR1 MDHEN, CDR2 SYDVKM. The CDR3 DNA follows: TGTGCCAGCAGGGGGGGACTAGCGTACACCTACGAGCAGTACTTC. Translating gives CASRGGLAYTYEQYF.

The V gene is TRBV30, the J gene TRBJ1-2; D is unclear. Trimming shortened V by 0 bases and J by 1 base, and 9 bases separated the two germline ends. The CDR3 is 14 residues long. In germline, CDR1 is GTSNPN, CDR2 SVGIG (reference sequence). CDR3 DNA sequence: TGTGCCTGGAGTGTGTCGTACGGTAACTATGGCTACACCTTC. Protein product: CAWSVSYGNYGYTF.

V is TRBV9 and J is TRBJ2-1, with 9 bases identical to TRBD2. This CDR3 region has 15 residues. V lost 4 bases and J lost 6; bases outside the gene matches: 8. Germline CDR1 reads SGDLS; CDR2 reads YYNGEE. Written as DNA, the CDR3 is TGTGCCAGCAGCCATCCCGGGACTAGCATCAATGAGCAGTTCTTC. This sequence encodes CASSHPGTSINEQFF.

The chain is built from TRBV5-5 and TRBJ2-3; 8 nucleotides match TRBD1. The CDR3 spans 14 residues. Germline CDR1 SGHKS, CDR2 YYEKEE (reference sequence). V was clipped by 0 bases and J by 6 bases; unmatched bases: 3. CDR3 bases: TGTGCCAGCAGCTTGGACAGGGGGAAGGATACGCAGTATTTT. As protein: CASSLDRGKDTQYF.